The 14 T cell receptor beta chains presented below share a single source sample, sequenced in a study of identical twins. TCRdb passed the 5' RACE reads through MiXCR, listing each CDR3 protein once. This sample has hundreds of thousands of distinct CDR3 sequences; over 12% occur once, and the top ten carry under 9.5%. The sample taken for sequencing was memory (CD45RO+) T cells sorted from blood. These receptors all come from a young woman in good health.

CDR3 residues: CASQGGFSYNEQFF. The DNA of the CDR3 is TGTGCCAGCCAAGGAGGCTTCTCCTACAATGAGCAGTTCTTC. The chain carries TRBV3-1 and TRBJ2-1, with a tentative D call TRBD2 (5 bases). CDR3 length: 14 residues. Germline V gene data show CDR1 as LGHDT and CDR2 as YNNKEL (reference sequence). Trimming stripped 8 bases from V and 0 bases from J, with 11 bases between.

This clonotype showed up many times. The chain combines TRBV12-3 or TRBV12-4 with TRBJ1-4; unclear D gene. The CDR3 has 15 amino acids. Trimming left V 4 bases short and J 0 bases short, with 9 bases between. CDR3 bases: TGTGCCAGCAGTTCTGGCGGAACAACTAATGAAAAACTGTTTTTT. As protein: CASSSGGTTNEKLFF.

The gene calls are TRBV3-1 and TRBJ2-5, with 12 bases identical to TRBD2. V was clipped by 4 bases and J by 7 bases; unmatched bases: 7. Per germline, CDR1 LGHDT and CDR2 YNNKEL (reference sequence). The CDR3 covers 15 residues. The DNA of the CDR3 is TGTGCCAGCAGCCTAGGACTAGCGGGATTGGCGACCCAGTACTTC. Translated: CASSLGLAGLATQYF.

This clonotype was observed a handful of times. This sequence joins TRBV5-1 and TRBJ2-7, with D possibly matching TRBD2 (5 bases). The germline V and J ends were trimmed by 4 bases and 4 bases, with 12 bases remaining between them. The CDR3 runs 13 residues. Per the germline V gene, CDR1 is SGHRS and CDR2 is YFSETQ. CDR3 region: CASSPSGFYEQYF. CDR3 nucleotide sequence: TGCGCCAGCAGCCCGTCGGGGTTTTACGAGCAGTACTTC.

This clonotype was recorded a few times. J is TRBJ2-7 and V is TRBV2; TRBD1 aligns across 9 bases. This CDR3 has 13 residues. V lost 4 bases, J lost 4 bases, and 2 bases stayed unmatched. The germline CDR1 and CDR2 sequences are SNHLY and FYNNEI. Written as DNA, the CDR3 is TGTGCCAGCAGTGGGGACAGGGTTTACGAGCAGTACTTC. This sequence encodes CASSGDRVYEQYF. Based on the CDR3 plus reference TRBV2 and TRBJ2-7, the full variable domain is EPEVTQTPSHQVTQMGQEVILRCVPISNHLYFYWYRQILGQKVEFLVSFYNNEISEKSEIFDDQFSVERPDGSNFTLKIRSTKLEDSAMYFCASSGDRVYEQYFGPGTRLTVT.

In its sample, this clonotype was seen many times. The chain uses TRBV6-2 or TRBV6-3 and TRBJ2-1; a weak D match, TRBD2 (5 bases). V lost 9 bases, J lost 3 bases, and 12 bases lay in between. The V gene's germline CDR1 is MNHEY and CDR2 SVGEGT. There are 13 residues in the CDR3. The CDR3 bases are TGTGCCAGTAAGCGGAATGTCTACAATGAGCAGTTCTTC. Protein sequence: CASKRNVYNEQFF.

The chain has TRBV3-1 and TRBJ1-3; D possibly corresponds to TRBD1 (5 bases). The CDR3 runs to 16 residues. Germline loops: CDR1 LGHDT, CDR2 YNNKEL (reference sequence). Trimming stripped 1 base from V and 8 bases from J, with 18 bases between. Here the CDR3 DNA reads TGTGCCAGCAGCCAAGGCAGAGACAGAGCTATTGACACCATATATTTT. This codes for CASSQGRDRAIDTIYF.

This clonotype appeared many times. CDR3 in amino acids: CASSFHQSPLHF. The DNA of the CDR3 is TGTGCCAGCAGTTTTCATCAATCACCCCTCCACTTT. This chain joins TRBV12-3 or TRBV12-4 and TRBJ1-6, with unresolved D. Deletions cut 3 bases from V and 10 bases from J, with 7 bases between. The CDR3 runs to 12 residues.

This clonotype has more than one count but fewer than ten. This sequence joins TRBV27 and TRBJ1-6; unclear D gene. Germline CDR1 and CDR2: MNHEY and SMNVEV (reference sequence). The CDR3 runs to 11 residues. The V gene lost 6 bases and the J gene lost 12 bases, with 9 bases spanning the gap. The DNA for the CDR3 is TGTGCCAGCAGCGTTGAGGTACCCCTCCACTTT. Translated, it gives CASSVEVPLHF.

This clonotype was seen a handful of times. The chain has TRBV2 and TRBJ2-5, with 7 positions matching TRBD2. Germline values: CDR1 SNHLY, CDR2 FYNNEI. V shed 6 bases and J 0 bases; nucleotides not matched to a gene: 7. The CDR3 spans 15 residues. The CDR3 sequence: CASSKGRGNQETQYF. Here the CDR3 DNA reads TGTGCCAGCAGCAAAGGGCGGGGGAACCAAGAGACCCAGTACTTC.

This clonotype was counted a few times. V and J are TRBV11-3 and TRBJ2-2, with 9 bases aligning to TRBD1. V shed 5 bases, J shed 0 bases, and the junction held 4 bases outside the gene matches. This CDR3 comprises 16 residues. Germline V lookup: CDR1 SGHNT, CDR2 YENEEA. The CDR3: CASSPRTGANTGELFF. CDR3 nucleotide sequence: TGTGCCAGCAGCCCGCGGACAGGGGCGAACACCGGGGAGCTGTTTTTT.

In its sample, this clonotype was seen a few times. The V gene is TRBV5-5, the J gene TRBJ2-7, with D maybe TRBD1 (5 bases). The CDR3 has 12 amino acids. Germline V gene lookup returns CDR1 SGHKS and CDR2 YYEKEE (reference sequence). V lost 5 bases, J lost 5 bases, and 11 bases lay in between. This CDR3 reads CASSGAPHEQYF. CDR3 DNA sequence: TGTGCCAGCAGTGGGGCCCCCCACGAGCAGTACTTC.

This clonotype was detected only a few times. The chain is built from TRBV6-6 and TRBJ2-1; D is possibly TRBD1 or TRBD2 (5 bases each). Between the trimmed V and J ends, which lost 7 bases and 0 bases, there was a span of 7 bases. The CDR3 loop spans 13 amino acids. Germline CDR1 MNHNY, CDR2 SVGAGI (reference sequence). The CDR3 DNA reads as TGTGCCAGCATGGGGGTCTCCTACAATGAGCAGTTCTTC. It encodes CASMGVSYNEQFF.

The chain employs TRBV20-1 and TRBJ1-2; D unclear. CDR3 length equals 11 residues. The V gene's germline CDR1 is DFQATT and CDR2 SNEGSKA (reference sequence). V lost 1 base and J lost 4, with 4 bases in between. The CDR3 nucleotides read TGCAGTGCTAGAGGCGGCTATGGCTACACCTTC. It specifies CSARGGYGYTF.